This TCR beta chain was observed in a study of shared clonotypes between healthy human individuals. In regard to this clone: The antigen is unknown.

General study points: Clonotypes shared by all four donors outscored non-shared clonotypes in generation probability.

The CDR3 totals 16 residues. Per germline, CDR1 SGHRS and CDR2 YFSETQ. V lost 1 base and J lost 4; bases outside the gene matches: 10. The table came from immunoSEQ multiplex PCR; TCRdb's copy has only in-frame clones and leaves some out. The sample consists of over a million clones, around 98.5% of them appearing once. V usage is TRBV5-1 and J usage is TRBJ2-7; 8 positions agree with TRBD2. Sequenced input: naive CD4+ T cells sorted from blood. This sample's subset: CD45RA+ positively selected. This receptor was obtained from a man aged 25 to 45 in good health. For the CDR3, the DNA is TGCGCCAGCAGCTTGTCGGCGGGAGGTAACGCTTACGAGCAGTACTTC. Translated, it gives CASSLSAGGNAYEQYF. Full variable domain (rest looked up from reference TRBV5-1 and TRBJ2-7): KAGVTQTPRYLIKTRGQQVTLSCSPISGHRSVSWYQQTPGQGLQFLFEYFSETQRNKGNFPGRFSGRQFSNSRSEMNVSTLELGDSALYLCASSLSAGGNAYEQYFGPGTRLTVT.